This T cell receptor beta chain was sequenced for a study of T cell responses to AZD1222 COVID-19 vaccine. Study findings and constraints: The breadth and depth of Spike-specific TCRs increased once two AZD1222 doses had been given.

Details on this clone: The antigen is unknown.

V lost 2 bases, J lost 5 bases, and 10 bases stayed unmatched. The CDR3 spans 16 residues. CDR1 is MNHEY and CDR2 is SVGAGI in the germline V gene. Libraries were prepared by immunoSEQ multiplex PCR; TCRdb keeps only in-frame clonotypes and omits some of them. Of more than 150,000 clones in the sample, about 90% were seen once. The V gene is TRBV6-5, the J gene TRBJ1-1; 8 bases match TRBD1. This receptor was identified in an adult who received the AZD1222 COVID-19 vaccine. Sample: peripheral blood, taken 28 days after the second AZD1222 dose. CDR3 residues: CASSYTLQGARTEAFF. CDR3 in DNA: TGTGCCAGCAGTTACACCCTCCAGGGGGCGCGGACTGAAGCTTTCTTT.